The entry that follows covers one T cell receptor beta chain sequence. Per germline, CDR1 SGHNT and CDR2 YENEEA. Unmatched junction bases numbered 6, after V lost 4 bases and J lost 1 base. This CDR3 spans 15 amino acids. RNA amounts of about 0.45 to 1 ug underwent reverse transcription with random hexamers. immunoSEQ multiplex PCR amplified TCR beta CDR3 across 54 Vbeta, 13 Jbeta. A single record per CDR3 protein comes from TCRdb applying MiXCR to the immunoSEQ multiplex PCR reads. The repertoire holds about 200,000 distinct CDR3 sequences, with 85% to 95% as singletons. This sample was included in a study of CD8 T cells in Susac syndrome. The study sequenced TCR beta in blood CD8+ and CD4+ T cells. Multiple sclerosis controls were treatment-naive patients with stable or active relapsing-remitting disease. Negative isolation was applied to CD8+ and CD4+ T cells, and FACS enrichment was applied to TEMRA cells.

The sequenced sample was CD4+ T cells from PBMCs. This sequence joins TRBV11-3 and TRBJ1-1; 7 bases align to TRBD1. The clonotype originates from a human donor with multiple sclerosis. Here the CDR3 reads CASSSSGTANTEAFF. As DNA, the CDR3 is TGTGCCAGCAGCTCGAGCGGGACAGCGAACACTGAAGCTTTCTTT.